The rows below give T cell receptor beta chains drawn from one sample of a study of a mutant IDH1 vaccine in newly diagnosed glioma. What these receptors recognize is not known. Here immunoSEQ multiplex PCR was the method, and the copy in TCRdb shows in-frame clones only, minus some. The top ten hold more than 2% of the sample, which has tens of thousands of clones, over 75% seen once. Sequencing was performed on PBMCs, taken from a glioma patient whose treatment included an IDH1 peptide vaccine. The receptors were sampled from a man over 45 with glioma. Each CDR3 is given with its conserved first and last residue. A D gene is named only where the DNA matches it firmly. Clone size is shown for a subset of rows, as once, few, many or a class of expanded clone.

d_gene | j_gene | abundance | v_gene | CDR3aa | CDR3nt
. | TRBJ2-3 | . | TRBV18 | CASSQAGWTDTQYF | TGTGCCAGCTCACAGGCTGGCTGGACAGATACGCAGTATTTT
. | TRBJ1-1 | . | TRBV7-6 | CASSEQGLTEAFF | TGTGCCAGCAGCGAGCAAGGGTTAACTGAAGCTTTCTTT
TRBD1 | TRBJ1-5 | . | TRBV27 | CASGQGTRQPQHF | TGTGCCAGCGGACAGGGGACGCGTCAGCCCCAGCATTTT
. | TRBJ1-2 | . | TRBV6-5 | CASSYSGQSYGYTF | TGTGCCAGCAGTTACTCCGGACAGAGCTATGGCTACACCTTC
TRBD1 | TRBJ1-5 | once | TRBV2 | CASSPDRGRPQPQHF | TGTGCCAGCAGTCCGGACAGGGGGCGACCCCAGCCCCAGCATTTT
. | TRBJ2-7 | few | TRBV10-1 | CASIQGDEQYF | TGCGCCAGCATACAGGGCGACGAGCAGTACTTC
. | TRBJ2-5 | . | TRBV19 | CASSSVAQETQYF | TGTGCCAGTAGTAGTGTAGCCCAAGAGACCCAGTACTTC
TRBD1 | TRBJ2-1 | . | TRBV4-2 | CASSPGQGMNEQFF | TGTGCCAGTTCGCCAGGACAGGGTATGAATGAGCAGTTCTTC
. | TRBJ1-1 | . | TRBV27 | CASSLSPRVGTEAFF | TGTGCCAGCAGTTTAAGTCCCAGGGTTGGCACTGAAGCTTTCTTT
TRBD1 | TRBJ2-6 | . | TRBV19 | CASSGGQDFSGANVLTF | TGTGCCAGTAGTGGTGGACAGGACTTCTCTGGGGCCAACGTCCTGACTTTC
TRBD1 | TRBJ2-5 | . | TRBV10-2 | CASSERDRMQETQYF | TGCGCCAGCAGTGAGAGGGACAGAATGCAAGAGACCCAGTACTTC
TRBD2 | TRBJ2-7 | . | TRBV27 | CASSFYSGSPEQYF | TGTGCCAGCAGTTTCTACAGCGGGAGCCCCGAGCAGTACTTC
. | TRBJ2-1 | . | TRBV28 | CASSLPDTYNEQFF | TGTGCCAGCAGTTTACCGGACACCTACAATGAGCAGTTCTTC
. | TRBJ2-7 | once | TRBV19 | CASSIDSLGEQYF | TGTGCCAGTAGTATCGACAGCCTCGGGGAGCAGTACTTC
. | TRBJ2-3 | . | TRBV29-1 | CSVETGAGEGDTQYF | TGCAGCGTTGAAACGGGGGCAGGGGAAGGAGATACGCAGTATTTT
. | TRBJ1-2 | . | TRBV30 | CAWRGRDGGYTF | TGTGCCTGGAGAGGAAGGGACGGTGGCTACACCTTC
. | TRBJ1-5 | . | TRBV27 | CASSPDFSNQPQHF | TGTGCCAGCAGTCCGGACTTTAGCAATCAGCCCCAGCATTTT
. | TRBJ2-1 | . | TRBV10-3 | CAISESGGNVQFF | TGTGCCATCAGTGAAAGTGGGGGGAACGTGCAGTTCTTC
. | TRBJ1-5 | . | TRBV7-9 | CASRPPGSNQPQHF | TGTGCCAGCAGGCCGCCGGGTAGCAATCAGCCCCAGCATTTT
. | TRBJ2-7 | . | TRBV27 | CASTDTSSYEQYF | TGTGCCAGCACGGATACGAGCTCCTACGAGCAGTACTTC
. | TRBJ1-2 | . | TRBV7-2 | CASSPDHDYGYTF | TGTGCCAGCAGCCCAGACCACGACTATGGCTACACCTTC
. | TRBJ2-5 | . | TRBV5-1 | CASSANQETQYF | TGCGCCAGCAGCGCGAACCAAGAGACCCAGTACTTC
TRBD1 | TRBJ1-5 | . | TRBV19 | CASNQGGTGGRPQHF | TGTGCCAGTAACCAGGGAGGGACAGGGGGGAGGCCCCAGCATTTT
. | TRBJ2-1 | . | TRBV4-2 | CASSPAGGYNEQFF | TGTGCCAGCAGCCCCGCCGGGGGATACAATGAGCAGTTCTTC
TRBD1 | TRBJ1-1 | . | TRBV4-1 | CASSRGQGEAFF | TGCGCCAGCAGCCGGGGACAGGGTGAAGCTTTCTTT
. | TRBJ2-7 | . | TRBV7-9 | CASSSRRGAPPYEQYF | TGTGCCAGCAGTTCTAGAAGGGGGGCACCCCCCTACGAGCAGTACTTC
. | TRBJ1-2 | . | TRBV10-1 | CASSEKRWDGYTF | TGCGCCAGCAGTGAGAAAAGGTGGGATGGCTACACCTTC
. | TRBJ1-4 | . | TRBV5-4 | CASSLGGEVDNEKLFF | TGTGCCAGCAGCTTGGGGGGGGAGGTCGACAATGAAAAACTGTTTTTT
TRBD1 | TRBJ1-2 | . | TRBV6-5 | CATRTGANYGYTF | TGTGCCACCCGGACAGGGGCTAACTATGGCTACACCTTC
TRBD1 | TRBJ1-1 | . | TRBV25-1 | CASRETGAVNTEAFF | TGTGCCAGCCGAGAAACAGGGGCCGTGAACACTGAAGCTTTCTTT
TRBD2 | TRBJ2-5 | . | TRBV5-6 | CASSLTGGETQYF | TGTGCCAGCAGCTTGACGGGGGGTGAGACCCAGTACTTC
. | TRBJ2-5 | . | TRBV5-1 | CASSLSQETQYF | TGCGCCAGCAGCTTATCCCAAGAGACCCAGTACTTC
. | TRBJ2-7 | . | TRBV19 | CASSNPGENYEQYF | TGTGCCAGTAGTAATCCAGGGGAGAACTACGAGCAGTACTTC
. | TRBJ1-4 | . | TRBV15 | CATSRSQGPEKLFF | TGTGCCACCAGCAGATCCCAGGGTCCCGAAAAACTGTTTTTT
. | TRBJ2-4 | . | TRBV5-4 | CASSLSGTGKNIQYF | TGTGCCAGCAGCCTCTCCGGGACGGGGAAAAACATTCAGTACTTC
TRBD1 | TRBJ1-6 | . | TRBV13 | CASREGTGVNSPLHF | TGTGCCAGCAGGGAGGGGACAGGCGTAAATTCACCCCTCCACTTT
. | TRBJ1-4 | . | TRBV6-6 | CASSWRARSNEKLFF | TGTGCCAGCAGTTGGAGGGCCAGGTCGAATGAAAAACTGTTTTTT
TRBD2 | TRBJ2-7 | . | TRBV29-1 | CSAGLADSYEQYF | TGCAGCGCTGGACTAGCGGACTCCTACGAGCAGTACTTC
. | TRBJ1-4 | . | TRBV25-1 | CASRKSSTNEKLFF | TGTGCCAGCAGGAAGTCCTCAACTAATGAAAAACTGTTTTTT
. | TRBJ2-1 | . | TRBV7-2 | CASSPGWVGEQFF | TGTGCCAGCAGCCCGGGATGGGTGGGTGAGCAGTTCTTC
. | TRBJ1-2 | . | TRBV27 | CASSPSPDILTNYGYTF | TGTGCCAGCAGTCCCAGCCCCGACATACTGACTAACTATGGCTACACCTTC
. | TRBJ2-1 | once | TRBV7-6 | CASSLELFSSYNEQFF | TGTGCCAGCAGCTTAGAATTGTTCAGCTCCTACAATGAGCAGTTCTTC
TRBD2 | TRBJ2-2 | . | TRBV9 | CASRPGTSVSTGELFF | TGTGCCAGCAGGCCCGGGACTAGCGTCTCCACCGGGGAGCTGTTTTTT
TRBD1 | TRBJ2-7 | . | TRBV29-1 | CSVDGTVGEQYF | TGCAGCGTTGACGGGACAGTTGGAGAGCAGTACTTC
. | TRBJ1-1 | . | TRBV28 | CASSFGTPQGTEAFF | TGTGCCAGCAGCTTTGGGACTCCACAGGGCACTGAAGCTTTCTTT
. | TRBJ2-3 | . | TRBV10-1 | CASSARTRSDTQYF | TGCGCCAGCAGTGCGAGGACCAGATCAGATACGCAGTATTTT
. | TRBJ2-2 | . | TRBV28 | CASSLTGSTGELFF | TGTGCCAGCAGTTTAACCGGGAGCACCGGGGAGCTGTTTTTT
. | TRBJ2-3 | . | TRBV5-1 | CASSTEGGVSTDTQYF | TGCGCCAGCAGCACGGAGGGGGGGGTTAGCACAGATACGCAGTATTTT
. | TRBJ2-7 | . | TRBV29-1 | CSVAAREVVMGGYEQYF | TGCAGCGTTGCGGCGCGTGAGGTTGTGATGGGAGGCTACGAGCAGTACTTC
. | TRBJ2-1 | . | TRBV30 | CAWESIGGPYNEQFF | TGTGCCTGGGAATCAATCGGGGGGCCCTACAATGAGCAGTTCTTC
TRBD1 | TRBJ1-2 | . | TRBV13 | CASSQGQGAKDGYTF | TGTGCCAGCAGCCAGGGACAGGGGGCGAAGGATGGCTACACCTTC
. | TRBJ2-5 | . | TRBV29-1 | CSVDTGGVSGNWETQYF | TGCAGCGTAGATACAGGGGGAGTTAGCGGGAACTGGGAGACCCAGTACTTC
. | TRBJ1-5 | . | TRBV11-2 | CASSLAGGGQPQHF | TGTGCCAGCAGCTTAGCGGGGGGAGGACAGCCCCAGCATTTT
. | TRBJ1-1 | . | TRBV4-2 | CASSRLENTEAFF | TGTGCCAGCAGCCGACTAGAGAACACTGAAGCTTTCTTT
. | TRBJ2-7 | . | TRBV5-1 | CASSQTESYEQYF | TGCGCCAGCAGTCAAACAGAATCCTACGAGCAGTACTTC
. | TRBJ1-5 | . | TRBV11-2 | CASSLDPGDSQPQHF | TGTGCCAGCAGCTTAGATCCGGGGGATTCTCAGCCCCAGCATTTT
. | TRBJ1-2 | . | TRBV4-1 | CASSQDWGGGYTF | TGCGCCAGCAGCCAAGATTGGGGGGGCGGCTACACCTTC
TRBD1 | TRBJ1-1 | . | TRBV19 | CASTFIDRANTEAFF | TGTGCCAGTACCTTTATTGACAGGGCGAACACTGAAGCTTTCTTT
TRBD1 | TRBJ2-7 | . | TRBV4-2 | CASSRRTPGQGLIGNEQYF | TGTGCCAGCAGCCGCAGAACACCGGGACAGGGGTTGATAGGGAACGAGCAGTACTTC